Each of the 22 T cell receptor beta chains below was sequenced from the same sample in a study of cytomegalovirus exposure and HLA in healthy donors. The PCR had 60 Vbeta and 13 Jbeta primers. Here immunoSEQ multiplex PCR was the method, and the copy in TCRdb shows in-frame clones only, minus some. The sample contains 110,000 or so clones, almost 75% of which appear only once. The sequenced material came from PBMCs. Receptors were obtained from a middle-aged man in good health and CMV-seronegative.

Of note for this clone: The same CDR3 is also encoded by other DNA sequences in this sample. The rearrangement joins TRBV9 to TRBJ1-2; 7 bases match TRBD1. CDR1 is SGDLS and CDR2 is YYNGEE in the germline V gene. V shed 7 bases and J 7 bases; nucleotides not matched to a gene: 7. This CDR3 region has 12 residues. CDR3 sequence (DNA): TGTGCCAGCGGGACAGAGGTTAGTGGCTACACCTTC. The encoded protein is CASGTEVSGYTF.

The J gene is TRBJ2-7, the V gene TRBV6-5, with TRBD1 matching over 11 bases. CDR1 is MNHEY, CDR2 SVGAGI, per germline. The CDR3 has 16 residues. V shed 0 bases, J shed 5 bases, and the junction held 6 bases outside the gene matches. This CDR3 is CASSYSLGQGVHEQYF. The CDR3 nucleotides are TGTGCCAGCAGTTACTCCTTGGGACAGGGGGTCCACGAGCAGTACTTC.

The CDR3 nucleotides are TGCGCCAGCAGCTCGGGGGACTACTCACCCCTCCACTTT. Its translation: CASSSGDYSPLHF. The genes are TRBV5-1 and TRBJ1-6; maybe TRBD1 (5 bases). Germline CDR1 reads SGHRS; CDR2 reads YFSETQ. V lost 3 bases, J lost 10 bases, and 11 bases lay in between. The CDR3 is made up of 13 amino acids.

The rearrangement uses TRBV5-1 and TRBJ1-2; 7 bases match TRBD1. CDR1 and CDR2 from the germline V gene are SGHRS and YFSETQ. The CDR3 contains 15 residues. Germline trimming cut 8 bases from V and 0 bases from J; bases unmatched to any gene: 10. CDR3 in DNA: TGCGCCAGTCACACAGGGGCCGCGGCTAACTATGGCTACACCTTC. It encodes CASHTGAAANYGYTF.

The chain couples TRBV2 to TRBJ1-2; tentatively, D is TRBD1 (6 bases). The germline CDR1 and CDR2 sequences are SNHLY and FYNNEI. CDR3 length equals 16 residues. The V end lost 6 bases, the J end lost 7 bases, and 24 bases lay between the germline ends. CDR3 protein: CASSFKGTTGWRGYTF. The DNA of the CDR3 is TGTGCCAGCAGCTTCAAAGGAACAACAGGGTGGCGTGGCTACACCTTC.

The genes are TRBV7-9 and TRBJ1-2; TRBD1 is a possible D gene (5 bases). This CDR3 is built from 14 residues. Germline V gene lookup returns CDR1 SEHNR and CDR2 FQNEAQ (reference sequence). Trimming removed 1 base from V and 8 bases from J, with 14 bases in between. In DNA form, the CDR3 reads TGTGCCAGCAGCTTAGGGGCTTCAGGGCAGGGCTACACCTTC. This sequence encodes CASSLGASGQGYTF.

The rearrangement links TRBV9 to TRBJ2-2, with D maybe TRBD2 (5 bases). Germline CDR1 and CDR2: SGDLS and YYNGEE. This CDR3 has 16 amino acids. V lost 4 bases and J lost 1, with 14 bases in between. CDR3 sequence reads: CASSPAGLLNTGELFF. CDR3 sequence (DNA): TGTGCCAGCAGCCCCGCGGGCCTTTTGAACACCGGGGAGCTGTTTTTT.

The chain has TRBV11-3 and TRBJ2-2, with 7 bases that match TRBD1. The CDR3 covers 14 residues. Germline V lookup: CDR1 SGHNT, CDR2 YENEEA. Trimming at V came to 8 bases and at J to 6 bases, leaving 9 bases not matched to a gene. The CDR3 DNA sequence: TGTGCCAGCGCGGAACAGGGGTCGTCCGGGGAGCTGTTTTTT. This gives the protein CASAEQGSSGELFF.

This clone has a handful of counts. V is TRBV4-1 and J is TRBJ2-7; D remains unclear. V was cut by 0 bases and J by 2 bases, with 8 bases left in between. The CDR3 consists of 14 residues. Germline assignment: CDR1 MGHRA and CDR2 YSYEKL. The CDR3 protein is CASSQDPGTYEQYF. The CDR3 DNA reads as TGCGCCAGCAGCCAAGATCCAGGAACCTACGAGCAGTACTTC.

This chain joins TRBV19 and TRBJ1-4, with D tentatively TRBD1 (5 bases). V was pared by 6 bases and J by 7 bases, with 21 bases between. From germline, CDR1 is LNHDA and CDR2 SQIVND (reference sequence). This CDR3 comprises 16 residues. DNA for the CDR3: TGTGCCAGTAGCCCCGGGCAGGAGGGTGGGACTGAAAAACTGTTTTTT. It is translated as CASSPGQEGGTEKLFF.

V is TRBV4-1 and J is TRBJ1-2; 9 bases map to TRBD1. Trimming took 2 bases from V and 7 from J; bases not matched to a gene: 14. Germline loops: CDR1 MGHRA, CDR2 YSYEKL. The CDR3 is made up of 17 amino acids. In DNA, the CDR3 is TGCGCCAGCAGCCAATTCGGACAGGGGCCCACAGGAGGTGGCTACACCTTC. Translating it yields CASSQFGQGPTGGGYTF.

The chain has TRBV9 and TRBJ1-1; TRBD1 matches 7 bases. The CDR3 totals 13 residues. Germline V CDR1 and CDR2: SGDLS, YYNGEE. V shed 3 bases and J 9 bases; nucleotides not matched to a gene: 8. CDR3 DNA: TGTGCCAGCAGCGCCGAGGGGGCGAGTAAAGCTTTCTTT. Residues: CASSAEGASKAFF.

This chain connects TRBV14 to TRBJ2-7; 7 bases are shared with TRBD1. Germline assignment: CDR1 SGHDN and CDR2 FVKESK. There are 14 residues in the CDR3. The ends lost 7 bases at V and 3 bases at J; junction bases unmatched: 9. The CDR3 sequence is CASTPRDRDYEQYF. Written as DNA, the CDR3 is TGTGCCAGCACCCCCCGGGACAGAGACTACGAGCAGTACTTC.

This clone was counted between two and nine times. This sequence joins TRBV19 and TRBJ1-1; D is undetermined. Germline V CDR1 and CDR2: LNHDA, SQIVND (reference sequence). This CDR3 comprises 12 residues. V gave up 3 bases and J gave up 3 bases, with 5 bases separating them. CDR3 sequence: CASSIYDTEAFF. The CDR3 nucleotides read TGTGCCAGTAGTATTTATGACACTGAAGCTTTCTTT. The full variable domain, its missing parts supplied by reference TRBV19 and TRBJ1-1, is DGGITQSPKYLFRKEGQNVTLSCEQNLNHDAMYWYRQDPGQGLRLIYYSQIVNDFQKGDIAEGYSVSREKKESFPLTVTSAQKNPTAFYLCASSIYDTEAFFGQGTRLTVV.

The chain combines TRBV6-5 with TRBJ2-1, with D maybe TRBD2 (5 bases). Germline CDR1 reads MNHEY; CDR2 reads SVGAGI. This CDR3 is 15 amino acids long. V was pared by 5 bases and J by 0 bases, with 11 bases between. The CDR3 DNA follows: TGTGCCAGCAGTGTCCGGGGATACTCCTACAATGAGCAGTTCTTC. Its translation is CASSVRGYSYNEQFF.

This chain uses TRBV27 with TRBJ1-3, with D perhaps TRBD1 (5 bases). The germline V and J ends were trimmed by 4 bases and 1 base, with 11 bases remaining between them. The length of the CDR3 is 15 residues. In germline, CDR1 is MNHEY, CDR2 SMNVEV (reference sequence). Here the CDR3 reads CASSSTGGSGNTIYF. CDR3 DNA: TGTGCCAGCAGTTCCACCGGGGGGTCTGGAAACACCATATATTTT.

The chain links TRBV4-1 to TRBJ2-1, with 12 bases aligning to TRBD2. Per the germline V gene, CDR1 is MGHRA and CDR2 is YSYEKL. This CDR3 is 15 amino acids long. Losses at the gene ends were 4 bases for V and 8 bases for J; bases not matched to a gene: 6. The CDR3 DNA reads as TGCGCCAGCAGCCGGGCTAGCGGGGGGGTTTATGAGCAGTTCTTC. It specifies CASSRASGGVYEQFF.

J is TRBJ2-2 and V is TRBV2, with TRBD2 matching 9 bases. CDR1 is SNHLY and CDR2 is FYNNEI in the germline V gene. This CDR3 is 15 amino acids long. V was pared by 6 bases and J by 5 bases, with 7 bases of the junction left unmatched. CDR3 DNA: TGTGCCAGCAGCGGGCGGGGGGGCCGGACCGGGGAGCTGTTTTTT. Translated, it gives CASSGRGGRTGELFF.

This sequence joins TRBV25-1 and TRBJ1-2; 7 nucleotides match TRBD1. With V trimmed by 1 base and J by 4 bases, 3 bases remained unmatched. The germline V gene has CDR1 MGHDK and CDR2 SYGVNS. The CDR3 has 14 amino acids. The CDR3 DNA reads as TGTGCCAGCAGTGAATCTGACAGGGCCTATGGCTACACCTTC. It specifies CASSESDRAYGYTF.

Only a few counts were recorded for this clone. CDR3 in amino acids: CSVETGGGGYTF. The CDR3 DNA follows: TGCAGCGTAGAAACAGGGGGCGGGGGCTACACCTTC. This chain joins TRBV29-1 and TRBJ1-2; TRBD1 aligns across 9 bases. Unmatched junction bases numbered 7, after V lost 6 bases and J lost 8 bases. Germline V gene lookup returns CDR1 SQVTM and CDR2 ANQGSEA. The CDR3 spans 12 residues.

The chain is built from TRBV27 and TRBJ2-7; the match to TRBD2 covers 9 bases. CDR1 and CDR2 (germline): MNHEY, SMNVEV (reference sequence). This CDR3 has 14 amino acids. V lost 6 bases and J lost 4; bases outside the gene matches: 7. In DNA form, the CDR3 reads TGTGCCAGCAGGGAGGCGGGGGGGCGATACGAGCAGTACTTC. Protein product: CASREAGGRYEQYF.

The chain couples TRBV9 to TRBJ2-1; TRBD1 matches at 8 bases. The CDR3 consists of 15 residues. V lost 1 base and J lost 4; bases outside the gene matches: 4. Germline lookup yields CDR1 SGDLS and CDR2 YYNGEE. Here the CDR3 DNA reads TGTGCCAGCAGCGTAATGACAGGGGATTACAATGAGCAGTTCTTC. Translation gives CASSVMTGDYNEQFF.